The clone carrying this T cell receptor (beta chain) was seen at least ten times. Its antigen is undetermined. The sample comes from a study of T cell responses to AZD1222 COVID-19 vaccine. Overall study findings and caveats: The sample set comprised mostly white British donors with more females, and clonal diversity was possibly underestimated. There were vaccine-associated CD4 TCRs across spike, dominant at 160-218 and 743-854.

The assay was immunoSEQ multiplex PCR, and TCRdb's table has in-frame clones only and misses some. The sample records about 62,000 clones, more than 70% being singletons. The junction had 6 bases not matched to a gene; V was cut back by 0 bases and J by 4 bases. CDR3 length equals 15 residues. Looked up from germline, CDR1 is GTSNPN and CDR2 is SVGIG (reference sequence). Sequenced here: peripheral blood, sampled on day 0 of AZD1222 vaccination. This clonotype was obtained from an adult in good health. The J gene is TRBJ2-3, the V gene TRBV30, with TRBD1 identical over 8 bases. The CDR3 sequence is CAWSVQGVGADTQYF. CDR3 nucleotides: TGTGCCTGGAGTGTACAGGGGGTTGGGGCAGATACGCAGTATTTT.